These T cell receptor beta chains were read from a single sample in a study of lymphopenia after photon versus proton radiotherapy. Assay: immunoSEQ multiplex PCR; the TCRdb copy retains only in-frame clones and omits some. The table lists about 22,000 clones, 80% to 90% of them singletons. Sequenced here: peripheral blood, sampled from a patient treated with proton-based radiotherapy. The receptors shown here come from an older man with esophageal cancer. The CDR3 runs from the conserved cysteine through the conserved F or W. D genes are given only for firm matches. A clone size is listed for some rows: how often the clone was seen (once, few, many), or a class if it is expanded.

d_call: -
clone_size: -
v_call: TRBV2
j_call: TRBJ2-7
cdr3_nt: TGTGCCAGCAGTGCGGCAACCTACGAGCAGTACTTC
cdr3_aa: CASSAATYEQYF

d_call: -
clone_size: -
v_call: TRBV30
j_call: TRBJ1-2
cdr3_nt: TGTGCCTGGAGTGTTGCGGGGTCTAACTATGGCTACACCTTC
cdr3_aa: CAWSVAGSNYGYTF

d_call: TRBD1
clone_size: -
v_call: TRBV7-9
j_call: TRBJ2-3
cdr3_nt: TGTGCCAGCAGCCGGGGGACAGGGGGCTACACAGATACGCAGTATTTT
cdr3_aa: CASSRGTGGYTDTQYF

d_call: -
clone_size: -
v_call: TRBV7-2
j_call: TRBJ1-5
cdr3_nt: TGTGCCAGCAGCTTAGGCCTCAGGCCGAATCAGCCCCAGCATTTT
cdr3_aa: CASSLGLRPNQPQHF

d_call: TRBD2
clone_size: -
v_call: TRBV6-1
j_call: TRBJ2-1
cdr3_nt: TGTGCCAGCAGCCCGAGGCTAGCGGGGCTTGGTGAGCAGTTCTTC
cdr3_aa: CASSPRLAGLGEQFF

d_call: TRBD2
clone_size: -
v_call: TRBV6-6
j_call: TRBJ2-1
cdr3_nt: TGTGCCAGCAGTAACCTAGCGGGAGGTAAGGATGAGCAGTTCTTC
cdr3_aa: CASSNLAGGKDEQFF

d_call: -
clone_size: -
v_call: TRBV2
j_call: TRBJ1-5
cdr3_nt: TGTGCCAGCAGTGGGTGGCGGGAGGGCAATCAGCCCCAGCATTTT
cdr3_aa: CASSGWREGNQPQHF

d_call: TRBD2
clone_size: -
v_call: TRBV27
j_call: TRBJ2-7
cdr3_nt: TGTGCCAGCAGCCTCCGACTAGCGACCCTCGGCGAGCAGTACTTC
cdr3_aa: CASSLRLATLGEQYF

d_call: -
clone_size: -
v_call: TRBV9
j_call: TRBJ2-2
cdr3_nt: TGTGCCAGCAGCCTAGGGAGCCTGAACACCGGGGAGCTGTTTTTT
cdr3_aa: CASSLGSLNTGELFF

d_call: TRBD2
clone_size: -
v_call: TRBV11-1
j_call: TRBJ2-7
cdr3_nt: TGTGCCAGCAGCTTAGACACGGGACTAGAGTACGAGCAGTACTTC
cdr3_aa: CASSLDTGLEYEQYF

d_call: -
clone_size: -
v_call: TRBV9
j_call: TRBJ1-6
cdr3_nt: TGTGCCAGCAGCGTAGAAGGTGTGGGGGCCTCACCCCTCCACTTT
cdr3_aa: CASSVEGVGASPLHF

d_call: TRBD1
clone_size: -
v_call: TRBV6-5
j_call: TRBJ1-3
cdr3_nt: TGTGCCAGCGGGGACACAGGGGGCAACACCATATATTTT
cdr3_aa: CASGDTGGNTIYF

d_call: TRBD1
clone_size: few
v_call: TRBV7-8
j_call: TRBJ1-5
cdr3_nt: TGTGCCAGCAGCTCTTTCTCCGCAGGGGGCCTCAATCAGCCCCAGCATTTT
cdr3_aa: CASSSFSAGGLNQPQHF

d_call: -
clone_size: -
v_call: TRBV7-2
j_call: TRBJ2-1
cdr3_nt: TGTGCCAGCAGCTTACCACCTAGGGGGGGGAGGTACAATGAGCAGTTCTTC
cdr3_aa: CASSLPPRGGRYNEQFF

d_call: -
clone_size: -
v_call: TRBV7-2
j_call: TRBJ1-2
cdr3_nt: TGTGCCAGCAGCTTAGTCGAAGCAACATATGGCTACACCTTC
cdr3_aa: CASSLVEATYGYTF

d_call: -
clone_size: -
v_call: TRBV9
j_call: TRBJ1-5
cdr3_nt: TGTGCCAGCAGCGTAGCGACCATTCGAAAAGATCAGCCCCAGCATTTT
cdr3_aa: CASSVATIRKDQPQHF

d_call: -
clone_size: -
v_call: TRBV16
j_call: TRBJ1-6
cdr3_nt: TGTGCCAGCAGCCAAGAGGGAGGAAATTCACCCCTCCACTTT
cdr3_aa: CASSQEGGNSPLHF

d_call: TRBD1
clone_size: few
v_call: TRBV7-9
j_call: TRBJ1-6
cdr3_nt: TGTGCCAGCAGCTCCGGACAGGGCTACTCACCCCTCCACTTT
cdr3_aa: CASSSGQGYSPLHF

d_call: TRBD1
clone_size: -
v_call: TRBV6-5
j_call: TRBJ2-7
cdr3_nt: TGTGCCAGCACCGATACAGGGGGCCGCGAGCAGTACTTC
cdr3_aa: CASTDTGGREQYF

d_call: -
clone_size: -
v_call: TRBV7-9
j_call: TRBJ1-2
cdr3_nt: TGTGCCAGCAGCTACGGGGGGCTGGGCTATGGCTACACCTTC
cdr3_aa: CASSYGGLGYGYTF

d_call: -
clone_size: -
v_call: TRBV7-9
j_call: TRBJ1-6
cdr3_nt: TGTGCCAGCAGCTTTTCAGGGGCGAGGAATTCACCCCTCCACTTT
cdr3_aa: CASSFSGARNSPLHF

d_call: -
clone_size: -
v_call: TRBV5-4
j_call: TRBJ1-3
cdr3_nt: TGTGCCAGCAGCTTAGACGTGGGAAACACCATATATTTT
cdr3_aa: CASSLDVGNTIYF

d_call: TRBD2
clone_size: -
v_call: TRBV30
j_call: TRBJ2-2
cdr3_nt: TGTGCCTGGAACAAAGCGGGAGGGTACACCGGGGAGCTGTTTTTT
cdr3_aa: CAWNKAGGYTGELFF

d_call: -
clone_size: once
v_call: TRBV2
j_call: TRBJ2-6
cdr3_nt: TGTGCCAGCAGTGAAACCCCGGTAAACTCTGGGGCCAACGTCCTGACTTTC
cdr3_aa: CASSETPVNSGANVLTF

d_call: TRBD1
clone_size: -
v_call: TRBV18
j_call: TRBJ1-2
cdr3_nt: TGTGCCAGCTCACCCCGGGACAGGACCCTCCTAGCTGACTATGGCTACACCTTC
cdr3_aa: CASSPRDRTLLADYGYTF

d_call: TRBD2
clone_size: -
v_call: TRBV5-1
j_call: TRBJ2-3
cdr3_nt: TGCGCCAGTAGTAGCGGGAGCACAGATACGCAGTATTTT
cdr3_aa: CASSSGSTDTQYF

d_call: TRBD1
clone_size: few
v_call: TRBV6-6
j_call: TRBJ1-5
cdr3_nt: TGTGCCAGCACCCTTCCAGGGGGGTATCAGCCCCAGCATTTT
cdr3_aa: CASTLPGGYQPQHF

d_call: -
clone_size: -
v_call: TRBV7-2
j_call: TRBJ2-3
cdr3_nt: TGTGCCAGCAGCGTCGGCTATGGCAGGGGCGCAGATACGCAGTATTTT
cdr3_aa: CASSVGYGRGADTQYF

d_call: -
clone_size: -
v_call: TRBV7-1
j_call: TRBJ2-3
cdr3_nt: TGTGCCAGCAGCTTATTGAAGCTAGCATTATATGCAGATACGCAGTATTTT
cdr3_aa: CASSLLKLALYADTQYF

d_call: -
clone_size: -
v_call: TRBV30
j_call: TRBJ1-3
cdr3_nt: TGTGCCTGGAGTGTACTAGGGACAACTGGAAACACCATATATTTT
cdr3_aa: CAWSVLGTTGNTIYF

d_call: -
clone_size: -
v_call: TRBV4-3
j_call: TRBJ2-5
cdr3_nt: TGCGCCAGCAGCCAAGGGGACCAAGAGACCCAGTACTTC
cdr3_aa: CASSQGDQETQYF

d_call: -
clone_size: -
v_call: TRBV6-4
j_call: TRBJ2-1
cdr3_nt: TGTGCCAGCAGTGACTCGTCGGGGGAATACAATGAGCAGTTCTTC
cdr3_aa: CASSDSSGEYNEQFF

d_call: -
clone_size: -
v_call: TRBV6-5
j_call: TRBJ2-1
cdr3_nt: TGTGCCAGCAGTTATGGGAGGAGCTCCTACAATGAGCAGTTCTTC
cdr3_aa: CASSYGRSSYNEQFF

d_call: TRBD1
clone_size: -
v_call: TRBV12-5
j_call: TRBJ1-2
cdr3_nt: TGTGCTAGTGGATCCGGACAGGGTTATGGCTACACCTTC
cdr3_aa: CASGSGQGYGYTF

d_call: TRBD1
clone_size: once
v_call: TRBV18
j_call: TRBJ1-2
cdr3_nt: TGTGCCAGCTCACCACCGGGACAGTCTAACTATGGCTACACCTTC
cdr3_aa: CASSPPGQSNYGYTF

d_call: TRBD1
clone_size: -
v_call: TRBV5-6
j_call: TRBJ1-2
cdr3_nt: TGTGCCAGCAGCCCTGCAGGGGGCCATGGCTACACCTTC
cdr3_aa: CASSPAGGHGYTF

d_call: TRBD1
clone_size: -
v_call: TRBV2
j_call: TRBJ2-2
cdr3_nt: TGTGCCAGCAGCCTGGGACAGGGTGGCACCGGGGAGCTGTTTTTT
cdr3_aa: CASSLGQGGTGELFF

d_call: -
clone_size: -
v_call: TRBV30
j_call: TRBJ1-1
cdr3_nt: TGTGCCTGGAGGGCCCTAGGTAACACTGAAGCTTTCTTT
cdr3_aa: CAWRALGNTEAFF

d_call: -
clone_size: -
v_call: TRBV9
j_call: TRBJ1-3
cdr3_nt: TGTGCCAGCAGCGTAGGGCGGCGGCTAACCTCTGGAAACACCATATATTTT
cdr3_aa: CASSVGRRLTSGNTIYF

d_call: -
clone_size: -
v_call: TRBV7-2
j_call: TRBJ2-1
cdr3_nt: TGTGCCAGCAGCTTAATGGTCCGGGGGGAGCAGTTCTTC
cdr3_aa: CASSLMVRGEQFF

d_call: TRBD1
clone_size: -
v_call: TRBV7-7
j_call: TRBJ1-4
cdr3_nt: TGTGCTAGCAGCTCAGGGGGGGGTGAAAAACTGTTTTTT
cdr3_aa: CASSSGGGEKLFF

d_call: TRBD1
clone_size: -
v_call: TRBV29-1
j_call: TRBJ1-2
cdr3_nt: TGCAGCGTCGAAGACAGGGGCGACTATGGCTACACCTTC
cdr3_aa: CSVEDRGDYGYTF

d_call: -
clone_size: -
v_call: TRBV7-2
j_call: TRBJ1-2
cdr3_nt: TGTGCCAGCAGCTTAGCAAGCTCCTATGGCTACACCTTC
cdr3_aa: CASSLASSYGYTF

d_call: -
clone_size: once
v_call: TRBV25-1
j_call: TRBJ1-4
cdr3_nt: TGTGCCAGCAGAAACAGGGAGCGTGAAAAACTGTTTTTT
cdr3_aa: CASRNREREKLFF

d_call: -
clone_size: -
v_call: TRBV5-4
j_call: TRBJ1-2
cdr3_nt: TGTGCCAGCAGCCGACCACAGGGTTTTTATGGCTACACCTTC
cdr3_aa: CASSRPQGFYGYTF

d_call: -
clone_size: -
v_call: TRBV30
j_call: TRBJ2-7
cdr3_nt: TGTGCCTGGAGTGTAAGTACAGCTGAGCAGTACTTC
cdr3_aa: CAWSVSTAEQYF

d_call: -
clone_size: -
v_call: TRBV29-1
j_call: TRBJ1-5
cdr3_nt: TGCAGCGTTGGGGCGACCAGCAATCAGCCCCAGCATTTT
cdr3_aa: CSVGATSNQPQHF

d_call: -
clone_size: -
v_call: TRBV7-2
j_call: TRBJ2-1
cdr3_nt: TGTGCCAGCAGCTTGAGGGTTCCCACTATTGGTGAGCAGTTCTTC
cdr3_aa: CASSLRVPTIGEQFF

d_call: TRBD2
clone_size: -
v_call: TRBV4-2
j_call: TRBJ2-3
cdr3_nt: TGTGCCAGCAGCCAAGTTAGCGGGGGGGGGACAGATACGCAGTATTTT
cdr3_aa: CASSQVSGGGTDTQYF

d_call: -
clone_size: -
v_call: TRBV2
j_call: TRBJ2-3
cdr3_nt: TGTGCCAGCAGTGTTTGGGACTTAGATACGCAGTATTTT
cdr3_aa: CASSVWDLDTQYF

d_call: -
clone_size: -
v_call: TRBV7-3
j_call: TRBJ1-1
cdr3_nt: TGTGCCAGCAGCAAAACACCGGGTACTGTAGCCACTGAAGCTTTCTTT
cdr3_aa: CASSKTPGTVATEAFF

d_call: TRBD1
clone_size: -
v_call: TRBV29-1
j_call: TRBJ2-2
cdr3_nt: TGCAGCGTTCTGGACAGGGGAATTAACGGGGAGCTGTTTTTT
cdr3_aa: CSVLDRGINGELFF

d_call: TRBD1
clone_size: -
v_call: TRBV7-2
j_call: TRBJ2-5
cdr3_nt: TGTGCCAGCAGCTTAGATTGGACAGGGACGGAGACCCAGTACTTC
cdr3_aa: CASSLDWTGTETQYF

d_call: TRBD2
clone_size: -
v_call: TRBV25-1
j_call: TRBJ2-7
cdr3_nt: TGTGCCAGCAGTGAAAGCTTAGCGGGTGCCTACGAGCAGTACTTC
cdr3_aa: CASSESLAGAYEQYF